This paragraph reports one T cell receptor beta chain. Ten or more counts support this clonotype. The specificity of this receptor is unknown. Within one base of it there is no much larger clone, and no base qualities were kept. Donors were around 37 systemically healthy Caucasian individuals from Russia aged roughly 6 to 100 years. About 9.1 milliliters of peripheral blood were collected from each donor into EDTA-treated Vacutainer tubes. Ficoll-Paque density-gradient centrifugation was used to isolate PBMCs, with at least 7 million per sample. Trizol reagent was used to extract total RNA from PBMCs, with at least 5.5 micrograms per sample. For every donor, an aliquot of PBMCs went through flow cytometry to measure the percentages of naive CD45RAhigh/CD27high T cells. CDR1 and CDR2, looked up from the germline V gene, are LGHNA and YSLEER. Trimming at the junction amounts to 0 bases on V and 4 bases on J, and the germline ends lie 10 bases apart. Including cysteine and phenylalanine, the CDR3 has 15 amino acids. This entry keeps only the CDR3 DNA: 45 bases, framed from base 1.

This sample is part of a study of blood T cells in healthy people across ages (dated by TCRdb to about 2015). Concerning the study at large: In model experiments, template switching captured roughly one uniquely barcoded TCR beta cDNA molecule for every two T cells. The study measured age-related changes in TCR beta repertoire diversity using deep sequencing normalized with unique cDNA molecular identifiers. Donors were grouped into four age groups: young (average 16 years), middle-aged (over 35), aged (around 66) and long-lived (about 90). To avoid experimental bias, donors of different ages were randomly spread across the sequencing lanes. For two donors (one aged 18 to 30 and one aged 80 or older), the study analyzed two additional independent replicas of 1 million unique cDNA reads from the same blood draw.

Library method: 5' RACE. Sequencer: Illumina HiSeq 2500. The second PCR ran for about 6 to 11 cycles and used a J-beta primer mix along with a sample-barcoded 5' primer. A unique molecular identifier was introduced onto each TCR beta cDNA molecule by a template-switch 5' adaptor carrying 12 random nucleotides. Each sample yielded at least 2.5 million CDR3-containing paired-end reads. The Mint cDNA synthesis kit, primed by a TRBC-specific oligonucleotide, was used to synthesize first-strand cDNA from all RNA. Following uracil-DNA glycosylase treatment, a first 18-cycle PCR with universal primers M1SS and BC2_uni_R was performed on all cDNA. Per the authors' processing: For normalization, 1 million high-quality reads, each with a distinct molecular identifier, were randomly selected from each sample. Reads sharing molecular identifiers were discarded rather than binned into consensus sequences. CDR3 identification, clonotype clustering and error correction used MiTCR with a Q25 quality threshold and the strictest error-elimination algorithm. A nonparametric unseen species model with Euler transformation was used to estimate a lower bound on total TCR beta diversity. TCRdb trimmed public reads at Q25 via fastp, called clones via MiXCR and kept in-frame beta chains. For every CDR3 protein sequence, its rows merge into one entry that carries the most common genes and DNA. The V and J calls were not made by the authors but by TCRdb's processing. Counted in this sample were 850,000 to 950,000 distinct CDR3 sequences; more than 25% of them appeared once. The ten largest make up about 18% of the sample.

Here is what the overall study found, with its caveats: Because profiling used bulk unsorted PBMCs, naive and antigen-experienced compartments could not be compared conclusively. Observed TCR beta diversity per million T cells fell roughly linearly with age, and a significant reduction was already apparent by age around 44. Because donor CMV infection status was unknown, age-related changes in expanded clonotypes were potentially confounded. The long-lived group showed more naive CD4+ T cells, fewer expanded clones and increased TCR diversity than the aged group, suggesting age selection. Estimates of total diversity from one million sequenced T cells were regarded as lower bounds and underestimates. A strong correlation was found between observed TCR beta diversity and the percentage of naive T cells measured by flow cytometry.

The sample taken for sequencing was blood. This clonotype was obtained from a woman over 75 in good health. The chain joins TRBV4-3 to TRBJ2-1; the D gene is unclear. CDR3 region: CASSQDLRLYNEQFF. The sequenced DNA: TGCGCCAGCAGCCAAGATTTGAGACTTTACAATGAGCAGTTCTTC.